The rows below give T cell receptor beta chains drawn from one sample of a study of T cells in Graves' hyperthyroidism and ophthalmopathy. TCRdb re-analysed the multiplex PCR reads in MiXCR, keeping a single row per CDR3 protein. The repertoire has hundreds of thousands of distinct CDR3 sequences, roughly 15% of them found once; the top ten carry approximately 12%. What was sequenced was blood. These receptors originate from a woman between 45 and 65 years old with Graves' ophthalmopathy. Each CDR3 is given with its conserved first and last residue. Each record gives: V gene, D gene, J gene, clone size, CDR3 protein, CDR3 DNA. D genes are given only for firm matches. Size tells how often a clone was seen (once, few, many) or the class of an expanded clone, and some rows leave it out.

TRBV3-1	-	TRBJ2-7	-	CASSQDWGEQYF	TGTGCCAGCAGCCAAGACTGGGGGGAGCAGTACTTC
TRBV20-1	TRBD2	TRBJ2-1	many	CSARPAGGYNEQFF	TGCAGTGCTAGGCCAGCGGGAGGATACAATGAGCAGTTCTTC
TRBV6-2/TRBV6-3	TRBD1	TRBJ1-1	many	CASNGQGSTEAFF	TGTGCCAGCAACGGACAGGGAAGCACTGAAGCTTTCTTT
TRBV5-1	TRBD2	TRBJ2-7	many	CASSPGPAGSYEQYF	TGCGCCAGCAGCCCCGGACCAGCGGGGTCCTACGAGCAGTACTTC
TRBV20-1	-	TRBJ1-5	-	CSGLPPLNQPQHF	TGCAGTGGGCTACCCCCCCTGAATCAGCCCCAGCATTTT
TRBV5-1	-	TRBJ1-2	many	CASSLDSPGGGFYGYTF	TGCGCCAGCAGCTTGGATAGCCCGGGAGGAGGCTTCTATGGCTACACCTTC
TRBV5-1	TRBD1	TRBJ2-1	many	CASSTQGISNNEQFF	TGCGCCAGCAGCACACAGGGGATATCCAACAATGAGCAGTTCTTC
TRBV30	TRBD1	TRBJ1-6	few	CAWSGQGDSPLHF	TGTGCCTGGAGTGGTCAGGGGGATTCACCCCTCCACTTT
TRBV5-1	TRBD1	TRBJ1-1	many	CASGPGQPNTEAFF	TGCGCCAGCGGCCCGGGACAGCCTAACACTGAAGCTTTCTTT
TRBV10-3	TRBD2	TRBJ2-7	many	CAISGSDLAGGSYEQYF	TGTGCCATCAGTGGCAGCGACCTAGCGGGAGGAAGCTACGAGCAGTACTTC
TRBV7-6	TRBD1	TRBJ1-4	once	CASSSSGSGTGNEKLFF	TGTGCCAGCAGCTCTTCCGGATCCGGGACAGGGAATGAAAAACTGTTTTTT
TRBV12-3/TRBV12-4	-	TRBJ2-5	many	CASSLIEGGETQYF	TGTGCCAGCAGTCTGATTGAGGGTGGGGAGACCCAGTACTTC
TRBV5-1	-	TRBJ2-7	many	CASSQQGTGAQEQYF	TGCGCCAGCAGCCAACAGGGAACGGGAGCGCAAGAGCAGTACTTC
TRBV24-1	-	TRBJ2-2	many	CATSEGHTGELFF	TGTGCCACCAGTGAGGGACACACCGGGGAGCTGTTTTTT
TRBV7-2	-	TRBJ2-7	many	CASSLVGGQTYEQYF	TGTGCCAGCAGCTTAGTCGGGGGCCAGACCTACGAGCAGTACTTC
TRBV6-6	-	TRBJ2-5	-	CASSYSFFADQTYF	TGTGCCAGCAGTTACTCGTTCTTCGCGGATCAAACGTACTTC
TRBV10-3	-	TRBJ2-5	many	CAISGDIRQETQYF	TGTGCCATCAGTGGCGACATTCGCCAAGAGACCCAGTACTTC
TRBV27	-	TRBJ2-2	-	CASGEIGELFF	TGTGCCAGTGGGGAGATCGGGGAGCTGTTTTTT
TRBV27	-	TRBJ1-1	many	CAMSRGFTEAFF	TGTGCCATGTCAAGGGGCTTCACTGAAGCTTTCTTT
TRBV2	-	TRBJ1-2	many	CASSDGRPLHGYTF	TGTGCCAGCAGTGACGGGCGGCCACTCCATGGCTACACCTTC
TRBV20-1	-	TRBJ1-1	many	CSAPSFRAGDTEAFF	TGCAGTGCCCCCTCCTTCAGGGCGGGGGACACTGAAGCTTTCTTT
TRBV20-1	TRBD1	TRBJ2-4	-	CSAHSGTGLLAKNIQYF	TGCAGTGCGCACTCCGGGACAGGACTTTTAGCCAAAAACATTCAGTACTTC
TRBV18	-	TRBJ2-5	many	CASSPTGPGETQYF	TGTGCCAGCTCCCCCACAGGGCCGGGAGAGACCCAGTACTTC
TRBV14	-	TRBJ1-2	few	CASSQDLGAYGYTF	TGTGCCAGCAGCCAAGATTTAGGAGCTTATGGCTACACCTTC
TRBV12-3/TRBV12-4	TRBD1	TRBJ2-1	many	CASRPGTGTYNEQFF	TGTGCCAGCAGGCCCGGGACAGGAACCTACAATGAGCAGTTCTTC
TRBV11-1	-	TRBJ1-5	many	CASSLTAEIGQPQHF	TGTGCCAGCAGCTTAACTGCCGAAATCGGTCAGCCCCAGCATTTT
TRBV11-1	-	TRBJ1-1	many	CASSPARGLYTEAFF	TGTGCCAGCAGCCCAGCCAGGGGTTTATACACTGAAGCTTTCTTT
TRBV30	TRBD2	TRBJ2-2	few	CAWSVRAAGGPSGGELFF	TGTGCCTGGAGTGTACGGGCGGCGGGAGGGCCCTCGGGAGGGGAGCTGTTTTTT
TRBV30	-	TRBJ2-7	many	CAWTPRGAYEQYF	TGTGCCTGGACCCCCCGGGGGGCTTACGAGCAGTACTTC
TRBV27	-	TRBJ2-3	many	CASTTLGIGTDTQYF	-
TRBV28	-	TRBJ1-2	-	CASSLGLGRTYGYTF	TGTGCCAGCAGTTTGGGCTTAGGGAGGACCTATGGCTACACCTTC
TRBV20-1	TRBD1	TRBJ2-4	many	CSADKQGDGKNIQYF	TGCAGTGCTGATAAACAGGGGGACGGCAAAAACATTCAGTACTTC
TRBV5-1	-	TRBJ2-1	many	CASSLVPPGPGADEQFF	TGCGCCAGCAGCTTGGTCCCCCCCGGACCAGGGGCCGATGAGCAGTTCTTC
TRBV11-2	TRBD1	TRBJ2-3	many	CASSLAGRTGIGRGTDTQYF	TGTGCCAGCAGCTTAGCGGGTAGGACAGGAATCGGTCGTGGCACAGATACGCAGTATTTT
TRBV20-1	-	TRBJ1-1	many	CSARDISLGTPNTEAFF	TGCAGTGCTAGAGATATCTCCCTCGGGACACCGAACACTGAAGCTTTCTTT
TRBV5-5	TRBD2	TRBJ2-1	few	CASSLREVYNEQFF	TGTGCCAGCAGCTTGCGGGAGGTATACAATGAGCAGTTCTTC
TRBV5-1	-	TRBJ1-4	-	CASSLQANDERLFF	TGCGCCAGCAGCTTACAGGCGAATGATGAAAGACTGTTTTTT
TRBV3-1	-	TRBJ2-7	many	CASSQADGYEQYF	TGTGCCAGCAGCCAGGCGGACGGTTACGAGCAGTACTTC
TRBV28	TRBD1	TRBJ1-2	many	CASSSGQGHYGYTF	TGTGCCAGCAGTTCCGGACAGGGGCACTATGGCTACACCTTC
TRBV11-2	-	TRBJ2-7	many	CASSKGDNYEQYF	TGTGCCAGCAGCAAGGGGGACAACTACGAGCAGTACTTC
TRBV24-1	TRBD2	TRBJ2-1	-	CATSDRVTSDPGNEQFF	TGTGCCACCAGTGATAGGGTGACTAGCGACCCAGGGAATGAGCAGTTCTTC
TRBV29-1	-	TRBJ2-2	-	CSVPTSTGNTGELFF	TGCAGCGTCCCCACTAGCACGGGGAACACCGGGGAGCTGTTTTTT
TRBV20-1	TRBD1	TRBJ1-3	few	CSARDQGAYGNTIYF	TGCAGTGCTAGAGATCAGGGGGCATACGGAAACACCATATATTTT
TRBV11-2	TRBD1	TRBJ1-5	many	CASSLGSTGAFSNQPQHF	TGTGCCAGCAGCTTAGGGTCGACAGGGGCCTTTAGCAATCAGCCCCAGCATTTT
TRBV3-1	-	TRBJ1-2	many	CASSFLGAGANYGYTF	TGTGCCAGCAGCTTTTTGGGGGCAGGGGCAAACTATGGCTACACCTTC
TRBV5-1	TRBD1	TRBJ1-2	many	CASSPGQGINGYTF	TGCGCCAGCAGCCCGGGACAGGGGATCAATGGCTACACCTTC